This T cell receptor (beta chain) stems from a study of CD8 T cells in Susac syndrome. High-throughput TCR beta sequencing covered peripheral CD8+ and CD4+ T cells. Multiple sclerosis controls were treatment-naive patients with stable or active relapsing-remitting disease. FACS was used to enrich TEMRA cells, whereas the CD8+ and CD4+ T cells were obtained by negative isolation. Reverse transcription of 0.5 to 1 ug RNA used random hexamers. Amplification of TCR beta CDR3 across 54 Vbeta and 13 Jbeta was performed with immunoSEQ multiplex PCR. TCRdb reanalysed the immunoSEQ multiplex PCR reads using MiXCR and keeps one entry per CDR3 protein. The profile shows about 300,000 distinct CDR3 sequences, around nine tenths of them singletons. CDR3 length: 14 residues. Germline assignment: CDR1 DFQATT and CDR2 SNEGSKA (reference sequence). Trimming cost V 6 bases and J 4 bases; bases outside gene matches: 3.

The sample consisted of CD8+ T cells from PBMCs. This rearrangement joins TRBV20-1 to TRBJ2-7, with 16 positions matching TRBD2. The receptor comes from a human donor with multiple sclerosis. DNA of the CDR3: TGCAGTGCCGGGACTAGCGGGAGGGCGTACGAGCAGTACTTC. Translated: CSAGTSGRAYEQYF.